This T cell receptor beta chain was identified during a study of blood T cell repertoires in COVID-19. Study overall: Italy, Spain and the United States were the sources of the convalescent and acute COVID-19 samples. PBMCs, B-cell-depleted T cells, or T cells provided the cDNA or gDNA that made up the material.

Assay: immunoSEQ multiplex PCR; the TCRdb copy retains only in-frame clones and omits some. The repertoire has about 160,000 clones, approximately 87% of them found once; the top ten carry roughly 4%. V shed 3 bases and J shed 11 bases, with 17 bases lying between them. CDR1 is MNHNS, CDR2 SASEGT, per germline. CDR3 length: 14 residues. This rearrangement joins TRBV6-1 to TRBJ1-3; the D is unclear. Sequenced: peripheral blood. The clonotype comes from a woman aged 65 to 85 with acute or convalescent COVID-19. CDR3 region: CASSDLSSARSIYF. As DNA, the CDR3 is TGTGCCAGCAGTGATCTATCCTCCGCCCGCTCCATATATTTT.